This T cell receptor beta chain was found in a study of blood T cell repertoires in COVID-19. Study-level information: COVID-19 samples collected from the United States, Italy and Spain covered acute and convalescent phases.

Source study methods: Reference gene primer amplification in the assay estimated nucleated cell counts. Sequenced by immunoSEQ multiplex PCR; TCRdb stores in-frame clones only, minus some. Clonal size and the V and J genes are those of that table, whereas D and trimming came from the DNA. There are around 390,000 clones in the sample; 87% occur only once, and roughly 9.4% lies in the top ten. Germline V lookup: CDR1 SGHKS, CDR2 YYEKEE (reference sequence). The CDR3 length is 17 residues. Trimming took 4 bases from V and 6 from J; bases not matched to a gene: 14. Recruits, aged roughly 18 to 89 years, lived in 20 to 30 US areas.

V gene TRBV5-5 combines with J gene TRBJ1-5, with 9 nucleotides matching TRBD1. Input material: PBMCs or T cells enriched from blood (not recorded which). The TCR originated in a woman aged 45-65 years who had recovered from COVID-19. CDR3 DNA: TGTGCCAGCAGCCCTCCCCCGGGGGGACAGGGACTTCAGCCCCAGCATTTT. Translation gives CASSPPPGGQGLQPQHF.